Each of the 32 T cell receptor beta chains below was sequenced from the same sample in a study of blood T cells in healthy people across ages. Sample-barcoded 5' priming and a J-beta primer mix drove a second PCR of about 6 to 12 cycles. MiXCR, run by TCRdb on the 5' RACE reads, gives a single entry per CDR3 protein. The sample has about a million distinct CDR3 sequences; more than 30% are singletons. Sequenced input: blood. Receptors originate from a man between 18 and 35 years old in good health.

V gene TRBV6-5 combines with J gene TRBJ1-6, with D maybe TRBD1 (5 bases). CDR1 MNHEY and CDR2 SVGAGI come from the germline V gene. The V end was cut by 2 bases, the J end by 9 bases, with 17 bases between. The CDR3 has 16 residues. CDR3 in DNA: TGTGCCAGCAGTTACACCCGGGGACTGGCCAGTTCACCCCTCCACTTT. Amino acids: CASSYTRGLASSPLHF.

The rearrangement uses TRBV6-1 and TRBJ2-7; D is perhaps TRBD2 (5 bases). The V gene lost 1 base and the J gene lost 2 bases, with 12 bases spanning the gap. Germline loops: CDR1 MNHNS, CDR2 SASEGT. CDR3 length: 15 residues. The CDR3 protein is CASSEVVGSPYEQYF. CDR3 nucleotides: TGTGCCAGCAGTGAAGTAGTGGGGAGTCCCTACGAGCAGTACTTC.

This clonotype has only one observation. The rearrangement joins TRBV4-2 to TRBJ2-1; D not resolved. CDR1 and CDR2 from the germline V gene are LGHNA and YNFKEQ. V was cut by 1 base and J by 10 bases, with 8 bases left in between. This CDR3 is built from 12 residues. CDR3 coding DNA: TGTGCCAGCAGCCAAGTCCGTGGCGAGCAGTTCTTC. It translates to CASSQVRGEQFF.

J is TRBJ2-2 and V is TRBV27; no clear D. This CDR3 comprises 13 residues. V dropped 7 bases and J dropped 3 bases, with 9 bases sitting between them. Germline CDR1 is MNHEY and CDR2 is SMNVEV (reference sequence). The CDR3 nucleotides are TGTGCCAGCATCGAATACGACACCGGGGAGCTGTTTTTT. The encoded protein is CASIEYDTGELFF.

This clonotype was counted between two and nine times. V gene TRBV6-5 combines with J gene TRBJ2-1; no clear D. The germline gives CDR1 MNHEY, CDR2 SVGAGI. V lost 0 bases and J lost 3, with 9 bases in between. CDR3 size: 15 residues. In DNA, the CDR3 is TGTGCCAGCAGTTACTCTCGGCAGTACTACAATGAGCAGTTCTTC. It codes for CASSYSRQYYNEQFF.

The chain recombines TRBV3-1 with TRBJ2-5, with D uncertain. Germline values: CDR1 LGHDT, CDR2 YNNKEL (reference sequence). The CDR3 sequence is 14 residues long. The germline V and J ends were trimmed by 5 bases and 4 bases, with 14 bases remaining between them. CDR3 nucleotides: TGTGCCAGCAGCATTAGACGGTCGGGAGAGACCCAGTACTTC. This codes for CASSIRRSGETQYF.

V gene TRBV7-3 combines with J gene TRBJ2-3; D ambiguous. Deletions cut 6 bases from V and 0 bases from J, with 7 bases between. CDR1 SGHTA and CDR2 FQGTGA come from the germline V gene. The CDR3 covers 13 residues. CDR3 sequence reads: CASRLASTDTQYF. In DNA form, the CDR3 reads TGTGCCAGCAGATTGGCGAGCACAGATACGCAGTATTTT.

The chain combines TRBV7-3 with TRBJ2-3; D gene ambiguous. V was pared by 5 bases and J by 4 bases, with 13 bases between. The CDR3 covers 14 residues. Per the germline V gene, CDR1 is SGHTA and CDR2 is FQGTGA. CDR3 region: CASSVDGRPDTQYF. The CDR3 DNA sequence: TGTGCCAGCAGCGTAGACGGTCGCCCAGATACGCAGTATTTT.

The chain uses TRBV3-1 and TRBJ2-5, with no clear D. V lost 0 bases and J lost 11, with 22 bases in between. The CDR3 is made up of 16 amino acids. CDR1 LGHDT and CDR2 YNNKEL come from the germline V gene (reference sequence). The CDR3 protein is CASSQDVAERVNEQYF. The DNA of the CDR3 is TGTGCCAGCAGCCAAGATGTGGCAGAAAGAGTTAATGAGCAGTACTTC.

V usage is TRBV28 and J usage is TRBJ2-7, with 10 bases aligning to TRBD1. The CDR3 is 15 amino acids. The trim removed 5 bases at V and 1 base at J, leaving 5 bases unmatched. Germline V lookup: CDR1 MDHEN, CDR2 SYDVKM. The CDR3 DNA is TGTGCCAGCAGTCCCGGGACAGGGGAATCCTACGAGCAGTACTTC. Its protein product is CASSPGTGESYEQYF.

This clonotype was detected a few times. V usage is TRBV6-5 and J usage is TRBJ2-3; 11 bases are shared with TRBD2. V shed 3 bases, J shed 0 bases, and the junction held 8 bases outside the gene matches. This CDR3 has 18 residues. CDR1 and CDR2 from the germline V gene are MNHEY and SVGAGI. The DNA of the CDR3 is TGTGCCAGCAGTTATGGGGCTAGCGGGGGGATAAGCACAGATACGCAGTATTTT. This codes for CASSYGASGGISTDTQYF.

Ten or more counts support this clonotype. J is TRBJ2-7 and V is TRBV27, with no clear D. The CDR3 is made up of 15 amino acids. Germline V lookup: CDR1 MNHEY, CDR2 SMNVEV (reference sequence). V lost 5 bases and J lost 2, with 16 bases in between. The CDR3 nucleotides read TGTGCCAGCAGTCCTTCGGCCAGACGGCCCTACGAGCAGTACTTC. It encodes CASSPSARRPYEQYF.

This sequence joins TRBV29-1 and TRBJ2-3, with 9 positions matching TRBD2. Germline trimming cut 4 bases from V and 6 bases from J; bases unmatched to any gene: 11. The CDR3 loop spans 15 amino acids. CDR1 and CDR2 from the germline V gene are SQVTM and ANQGSEA. CDR3 coding DNA: TGCAGCGTTGCAGCTTGGGCGGGGGGGCTGGATACGCAGTATTTT. This encodes CSVAAWAGGLDTQYF.

This clonotype has just a few counts. V gene TRBV5-1 combines with J gene TRBJ2-2; a possible D gene is TRBD1 (6 bases). The V gene's germline CDR1 is SGHRS and CDR2 YFSETQ. Between the trimmed V and J ends, which lost 4 bases and 0 bases, there was a span of 13 bases. The CDR3 length is 16 residues. For the CDR3, the DNA is TGCGCCAGCAGCCCAGCCGGGACACCGAACACCGGGGAGCTGTTTTTT. Amino acid sequence: CASSPAGTPNTGELFF.

The genes are TRBV12-3 or TRBV12-4 and TRBJ1-6; no firm D call. This CDR3 is built from 14 residues. Trimming pared 2 bases from V and 6 bases from J, leaving 8 bases between. CDR3 amino acids: CASSLRASNSPLHF. CDR3 DNA sequence: TGTGCCAGCAGTTTAAGGGCCAGTAATTCACCCCTCCACTTT.

The V and J genes are TRBV7-9 and TRBJ2-5; 7 bases map to TRBD1. The germline CDR1 and CDR2 sequences are SEHNR and FQNEAQ (reference sequence). CDR3 length: 17 amino acids. Trimming took 4 bases from V and 4 from J; bases not matched to a gene: 15. CDR3 protein: CASSSVRTLGQTETQYF. The CDR3 DNA is TGTGCCAGCAGCTCCGTAAGAACACTGGGACAGACAGAGACCCAGTACTTC.

In its sample, this clonotype was seen a few times. This chain links TRBV10-3 with TRBJ2-3, with 11 bases aligning to TRBD2. The germline V gene encodes CDR1 ENHRY and CDR2 SYGVKD. V trimming: 4 bases; J trimming: 1 base; junction bases outside the gene matches: 13. The CDR3 is 19 amino acids. CDR3 in DNA: TGTGCCATCAGTGTAAGGACTAGCGGGTCCGGCGGTGGCACAGATACGCAGTATTTT. This codes for CAISVRTSGSGGGTDTQYF.

This sequence joins TRBV12-3 or TRBV12-4 and TRBJ1-4; D perhaps matches TRBD1 (5 bases). V lost 5 bases, J lost 4 bases, and 11 bases lay in between. The CDR3 runs to 14 residues. CDR3: CASSDGTYNEKLFF. The CDR3 nucleotides are TGTGCCAGCAGTGACGGGACCTATAATGAAAAACTGTTTTTT.

The chain has TRBV6-2 or TRBV6-3 and TRBJ1-1; D is possibly TRBD1 (5 bases). The CDR3 has 15 residues. The germline CDR1 and CDR2 sequences are MNHEY and SVGEGT. Trimming removed 4 bases from V and 5 bases from J, with 17 bases in between. The CDR3 DNA follows: TGTGCCAGCAGTTGGGACGGGGGAATGGGAACTGAAGCTTTCTTT. Its protein product is CASSWDGGMGTEAFF.

The gene calls are TRBV12-3 or TRBV12-4 and TRBJ2-3, with 8 bases aligning to TRBD2. CDR3 length: 17 residues. The V and J ends lost 5 bases and 2 bases, in that order; junction bases with no gene match: 12. The CDR3 nucleotides are TGTGCCAGCAGTCGCCTTGGGATAGCGGGACACACAGATACGCAGTATTTT. This translates into CASSRLGIAGHTDTQYF.

The rearrangement uses TRBV20-1 and TRBJ1-5, with TRBD1 matching over 7 bases. Unmatched junction bases numbered 6, after V lost 0 bases and J lost 1 base. CDR1 DFQATT and CDR2 SNEGSKA come from the germline V gene (reference sequence). The CDR3 loop spans 16 amino acids. CDR3 residues: CSARDLQGTSNQPQHF. The CDR3 bases are TGCAGTGCTAGAGATCTACAGGGGACGAGCAATCAGCCCCAGCATTTT.

Concerning this clonotype itself: One junction end does not reproduce the germline sequence, and a read error may be involved. The gene calls are TRBV4-1 and TRBJ1-1; D might be TRBD1 (6 bases). The CDR3 consists of 15 residues. Germline V lookup: CDR1 MGHRA, CDR2 YSYEKL. The CDR3 loop reads CASSQGRGGNTKAFF. Here the CDR3 DNA reads TGCGCCAGCAGCCAAGGCAGGGGCGGGAACACTAAAGCTTTCTTT.

The rearrangement links TRBV7-3 to TRBJ1-6, with TRBD1 as a possible D gene (5 bases). The germline CDR1 and CDR2 sequences are SGHTA and FQGTGA. This CDR3 is built from 13 residues. The V end was cut by 5 bases, the J end by 8 bases, with 10 bases between. CDR3 amino acids: CASSRDRDSPLHF. Written as DNA, the CDR3 is TGTGCCAGCAGCCGGGACCGAGATTCACCCCTCCACTTT.

This rearrangement joins TRBV7-2 to TRBJ2-5; D is undetermined. The CDR3 runs 13 residues. The germline V and J ends were trimmed by 1 base and 4 bases, with 7 bases remaining between them. The V gene's germline CDR1 is SGHTA and CDR2 FQGNSA. In DNA form, the CDR3 reads TGTGCCAGCAGCTTAGGGGTTCTAGAGACCCAGTACTTC. It specifies CASSLGVLETQYF.

This chain joins TRBV4-1 and TRBJ1-6, with D perhaps matching TRBD1 (5 bases). The germline V gene encodes CDR1 MGHRA and CDR2 YSYEKL. The CDR3 sequence is 17 residues long. V was trimmed by 0 bases and J by 8 bases, leaving 17 bases between them. The CDR3 bases are TGCGCCAGCAGCCAAGATGGGGTCGGGGACGGGGATTCACCCCTCCACTTT. This codes for CASSQDGVGDGDSPLHF.

This clonotype has just a few counts. The rearrangement links TRBV2 to TRBJ2-2; D is perhaps TRBD1 (6 bases). Between the trimmed V and J ends, which lost 8 bases and 3 bases, there was a span of 16 bases. There are 15 residues in the CDR3. Germline-derived CDR1 and CDR2 are SNHLY and FYNNEI. For the CDR3, the DNA is TGTGCCAGCCGTCCACAGGGTCTTGACACCGGGGAGCTGTTTTTT. Amino acid sequence: CASRPQGLDTGELFF.

This clonotype occurred a few times. The gene calls are TRBV6-1 and TRBJ2-7; 7 positions agree with TRBD2. The end of the DNA aligns better with TRBJ2-5, so the J call may be wrong. Germline-derived CDR1 and CDR2 are MNHNS and SASEGT. The CDR3 contains 12 residues. The CDR3 reads CASLGLGETQYF. The CDR3 DNA reads as TGTGCCAGTCTCGGACTAGGAGAGACCCAGTACTTC.

The rearrangement links TRBV24-1 to TRBJ2-2; D is unclear. The CDR3 is made up of 14 amino acids. Trimming took off 6 bases at V and 6 bases at J, with 13 bases between the two ends. CDR1 and CDR2 from the germline V gene are KGHDR and SFDVKD. The CDR3 DNA reads as TGTGCCACCAGTAAGTCCGCAGTCGCCGGGGAGCTGTTTTTT. The encoded protein is CATSKSAVAGELFF.

The CDR3 spells CASSARTGGGNTEAFF. In DNA, the CDR3 is TGTGCCAGCAGTGCGAGGACAGGGGGTGGGAACACTGAAGCTTTCTTT. V usage is TRBV2 and J usage is TRBJ1-1; the match to TRBD1 covers 10 bases. From germline, CDR1 is SNHLY and CDR2 FYNNEI. The CDR3 extends over 16 amino acids. The V segment lost 4 bases and the J segment 1 base; nucleotides outside the gene matches: 6.

The sample holds a few counts of this clonotype. The V and J genes are TRBV7-3 and TRBJ2-3, with 9 bases lining up with TRBD2. CDR1 and CDR2 (germline): SGHTA, FQGTGA. V trimming: 5 bases; J trimming: 3 bases; junction bases outside the gene matches: 3. This CDR3 region has 14 residues. The CDR3 spells CASSMTSGTDTQYF. In DNA, the CDR3 is TGTGCCAGCAGCATGACTAGCGGTACAGATACGCAGTATTTT.

This clonotype was seen at least ten times. The chain couples TRBV5-1 to TRBJ2-5; D unclear. Per germline, CDR1 SGHRS and CDR2 YFSETQ. The CDR3 contains 12 residues. The germline V and J ends were trimmed by 3 bases and 5 bases, with 8 bases remaining between them. CDR3: CASSSTTETQYF. CDR3 coding DNA: TGCGCCAGCAGCTCCACCACGGAGACCCAGTACTTC.

The V gene is TRBV5-1, the J gene TRBJ1-2; D is uncertain. CDR1 is SGHRS and CDR2 is YFSETQ in the germline V gene. Trimming pared 3 bases from V and 7 bases from J, leaving 10 bases between. This CDR3 has 12 amino acids. The CDR3 region is CASSSDGLGYTF. CDR3 nucleotide sequence: TGCGCCAGCAGCTCGGACGGCCTTGGCTACACCTTC. The complete variable domain, with remaining parts taken from reference TRBV5-1 and TRBJ1-2, reads KAGVTQTPRYLIKTRGQQVTLSCSPISGHRSVSWYQQTPGQGLQFLFEYFSETQRNKGNFPGRFSGRQFSNSRSEMNVSTLELGDSALYLCASSSDGLGYTFGSGTRLTVV.